Following are 27 T cell receptor beta chains from one sample sequenced in a study of T cell repertoires in cytomegalovirus infection. For these TCRs, the target antigens are not known. TCRdb processed the reads anew with MiXCR; each CDR3 protein has one entry. The data hold some 920,000 distinct CDR3 sequences, with around 29% observed a single time. The sample in question was cultured CD8+ T cells from PBMCs, obtained from culture after CMV antigen stimulation. These receptors were obtained from a human donor in good health (CMV status not recorded). Some clones in this sample may be carry-over from other donors' samples.

Ten or more counts support this clonotype. V is TRBV7-8 and J is TRBJ1-5, with 8 nucleotides matching TRBD1. The CDR3 spans 16 residues. The germline gives CDR1 SGHVS, CDR2 FQNEAQ. V dropped 0 bases and J dropped 1; count of bases not matched to a gene: 2. As DNA, the CDR3 is TGTGCCAGCAGCTTAGCCGGGACAGGAAGCAATCAGCCCCAGCATTTT. Its protein product is CASSLAGTGSNQPQHF.

This clonotype was detected a few times. V gene TRBV6-2 or TRBV6-3 combines with J gene TRBJ1-5, with D possibly matching TRBD1 (6 bases). Germline CDR1 MNHEY, CDR2 SVGEGT. The CDR3 loop spans 15 amino acids. Trimming pared 6 bases from V and 6 bases from J, leaving 18 bases between. The CDR3 bases are TGTGCCAGCAGGATGGGTACAGGGATCGGTCAGCCCCAGCATTTT. It encodes CASRMGTGIGQPQHF.

This clonotype was detected many times. The gene calls are TRBV7-6 and TRBJ2-7, with TRBD2 identical over 13 bases. V was clipped by 7 bases and J by 2 bases; unmatched bases: 5. The germline V gene encodes CDR1 SGHVS and CDR2 FNYEAQ. The CDR3 runs to 15 residues. The CDR3 spells CASTAGTSGAYEQYF. The DNA for the CDR3 is TGTGCCAGCACGGCCGGGACTAGCGGGGCCTACGAGCAGTACTTC.

The chain is built from TRBV5-1 and TRBJ2-7; possible D gene TRBD2, 7 bases. V was pared by 0 bases and J by 3 bases, with 16 bases between. The CDR3 consists of 16 residues. The germline V gene encodes CDR1 SGHRS and CDR2 YFSETQ. The DNA of the CDR3 is TGCGCCAGCAGCTTGGGGGGGGGCGAATCTGGCTACGAGCAGTACGTC. It codes for CASSLGGGESGYEQYV.

This clonotype came up a few times. V is TRBV6-2 or TRBV6-3 and J is TRBJ2-1; D is uncertain. Trimming stripped 2 bases from V and 4 bases from J, with 15 bases between. The CDR3 totals 16 residues. CDR1 and CDR2 from the germline V gene are MNHEY and SVGEGT. This chain's CDR3 is CASSYVSDTPYNEQFF. The CDR3 DNA follows: TGTGCCAGCAGTTACGTCTCAGACACCCCTTACAATGAGCAGTTCTTC.

The gene calls are TRBV7-9 and TRBJ1-2; 8 bases match TRBD1. CDR1 and CDR2 from the germline V gene are SEHNR and FQNEAQ (reference sequence). Unmatched junction bases numbered 15, after V lost 3 bases and J lost 0 bases. The CDR3 spans 19 residues. CDR3 nucleotides: TGTGCCAGCAGCTTCCACAGGGCCCGGACAGGGAGTCCTAACTATGGCTACACCTTC. Its translation: CASSFHRARTGSPNYGYTF.

On this clonotype itself: A much bigger clone sits one base away, suggesting this may be a read error. The V gene is TRBV12-3 or TRBV12-4, the J gene TRBJ1-6; D remains unclear. The CDR3 length is 14 residues. V was shortened by 3 bases and J by 4 bases, with 7 bases between the two germline ends. CDR3: CASSLRIYNSPLHF. CDR3 nucleotide sequence: TGTGCCAGCAGTTTGCGGATATATAATTCACCCCTCCACTTT.

This clonotype occurred a few times. The V call is TRBV11-2, the J call TRBJ2-5; tentatively, D is TRBD2 (5 bases). The CDR3 extends over 17 amino acids. Germline V CDR1 and CDR2: SGHAT, FQNNGV. Trimming shortened V by 2 bases and J by 5 bases, and 21 bases separated the two germline ends. The CDR3, as DNA: TGTGCCAGCAGCTTATTGAGGGATTGGCCCCCGGGGGAGACCCAGTACTTC. Its translation is CASSLLRDWPPGETQYF.

This chain links TRBV28 with TRBJ1-1, with TRBD1 matching 8 bases. The length of the CDR3 is 15 residues. CDR1 and CDR2 (germline): MDHEN, SYDVKM. The V gene end was trimmed by 5 bases and the J gene end by 7 bases; junction bases not matched to a gene: 12. The CDR3 nucleotides are TGTGCCAGCAGTGGACAGCAGGGACAGGAGGTTGAAGCTTTCTTT. As protein: CASSGQQGQEVEAFF.

This clonotype was recorded a few times. A single base separates this from a much larger clone, so it may be a read error. The gene calls are TRBV4-2 and TRBJ1-1; 7 nucleotides match TRBD1. There are 13 residues in the CDR3. From germline, CDR1 is LGHNA and CDR2 YNFKEQ. V dropped 3 bases and J dropped 3; count of bases not matched to a gene: 1. CDR3 DNA: TGTGCCAGCAGCCACAGGGGGGACACTGAAGCTTTCTTT. It codes for CASSHRGDTEAFF.

This clonotype has a count of ten or more. V usage is TRBV7-3 and J usage is TRBJ1-6; D not certain. The V end lost 2 bases, the J end lost 5 bases, and 7 bases lay between the germline ends. Germline values: CDR1 SGHTA, CDR2 FQGTGA. CDR3 length: 14 residues. As DNA, the CDR3 is TGTGCCAGCAGCTTAGGGCGGAATAATTCACCCCTCCACTTT. This sequence encodes CASSLGRNNSPLHF.

About this clonotype itself: Relative to the germline gene, one junction end is altered; a read error may explain this. V usage is TRBV7-9 and J usage is TRBJ2-1; no firm D call. CDR1 and CDR2 (germline): SEHNR, FQNEAQ (reference sequence). The CDR3 totals 11 residues. CDR3 coding DNA: TGTGTCAGCAGCCCCAGCAAGGAGCAGTTCTTC. It encodes CVSSPSKEQFF.

The CDR3 loop is CASRGRQLAKNIQYF. The CDR3 coding sequence is TGTGCCAGCAGGGGACGGCAACTAGCCAAAAACATTCAGTACTTC. The rearrangement uses TRBV2 and TRBJ2-4, with D perhaps TRBD1 or TRBD2 (5 bases each). Trimming shortened V by 6 bases and J by 0 bases, and 12 bases separated the two germline ends. The germline V gene has CDR1 SNHLY and CDR2 FYNNEI. This CDR3 region has 15 residues.

This clonotype was picked up many times. This sequence joins TRBV6-1 and TRBJ2-2, with unresolved D. CDR1 is MNHNS and CDR2 is SASEGT in the germline V gene. This CDR3 is built from 12 residues. V was clipped by 6 bases and J by 3 bases, with 5 bases between them. The CDR3 loop is CASRADTGELFF. The DNA for the CDR3 is TGTGCCAGCAGGGCCGACACCGGGGAGCTGTTTTTT.

This clonotype was recorded only once. The conserved phenylalanine or tryptophan is not found at the CDR3 terminus, so this likely reflects a read error. This rearrangement joins TRBV9 to TRBJ1-5; possibly TRBD1 for D (5 bases). CDR3 size: 12 residues. V lost 7 bases and J lost 5, with 10 bases in between. Germline V gene lookup returns CDR1 SGDLS and CDR2 YYNGEE. CDR3 region: CASGRGHQPQHS. CDR3 coding DNA: TGTGCCAGCGGGAGGGGCCATCAGCCCCAGCATTCT.

The gene calls are TRBV27 and TRBJ2-1; D remains unclear. V lost 1 base to trimming and J lost 8 bases, with 9 bases between them. The V gene's germline CDR1 is MNHEY and CDR2 SMNVEV (reference sequence). CDR3 length: 13 amino acids. CDR3 coding DNA: TGTGCCAGCAGTTTATTGGGCCGCGATGAGCAGTTCTTC. Translating it yields CASSLLGRDEQFF.

This clonotype was detected ten times or more. The V and J genes are TRBV7-8 and TRBJ2-7; tentative D call: TRBD1 (6 bases). The CDR3 consists of 15 residues. Germline V CDR1 and CDR2: SGHVS, FQNEAQ. V lost 4 bases and J lost 1, with 14 bases in between. CDR3 sequence reads: CASSSRDTPSYEQYV. The CDR3 DNA reads as TGTGCCAGCAGCTCCCGGGACACCCCATCCTACGAGCAGTACGTC.

The chain is built from TRBV20-1 and TRBJ2-3, with TRBD2 matching 9 bases. The CDR3 is made up of 15 amino acids. CDR1 is DFQATT and CDR2 is SNEGSKA in the germline V gene (reference sequence). V trimming: 7 bases; J trimming: 0 bases; junction bases outside the gene matches: 8. The CDR3 coding sequence is TGCAGTGGAATTAGCGGGGGAGCTAGCACAGATACGCAGTATTTT. Protein sequence: CSGISGGASTDTQYF.

The chain is built from TRBV7-2 and TRBJ2-3; 15 nucleotides match TRBD2. The CDR3 extends over 17 amino acids. From germline, CDR1 is SGHTA and CDR2 FQGNSA. V was clipped by 5 bases and J by 10 bases; unmatched bases: 13. CDR3 nucleotides: TGTGCCAGCAGCCCCAGGACTAGCGGGGGGGCGGTGGGGGCGCAGTATTTT. Encoded protein: CASSPRTSGGAVGAQYF.

The chain recombines TRBV7-9 with TRBJ2-7, with 10 bases aligning to TRBD1. Germline CDR1 reads SEHNR; CDR2 reads FQNEAQ (reference sequence). The CDR3 totals 16 residues. V lost 4 bases to trimming and J lost 1 base; unmatched junction nucleotides: 7. The CDR3 DNA follows: TGTGCCAGCAGCTCGTACCGGGACAGGGGTTCCTACGAGCAGTACTTC. As protein: CASSSYRDRGSYEQYF.

This clonotype was seen at least ten times. V and J are TRBV7-8 and TRBJ2-1; D could derive from TRBD1 or TRBD2 (5 bases each). Germline assignment: CDR1 SGHVS and CDR2 FQNEAQ. The CDR3 is made up of 15 amino acids. The V gene lost 1 base and the J gene lost 5 bases, with 12 bases spanning the gap. The CDR3 bases are TGTGCCAGCAGCTTAGGAGGGGCCTCAAACAATGAGCAGTTCTTC. Protein sequence: CASSLGGASNNEQFF.

This clonotype occurred a few times. V gene TRBV28 combines with J gene TRBJ2-2; possibly TRBD1 for D (6 bases). The CDR3 spans 16 residues. Between the trimmed V and J ends, which lost 1 base and 1 base, there was a span of 10 bases. Germline V lookup: CDR1 MDHEN, CDR2 SYDVKM. The CDR3 bases are TGTGCCAGCAGTTTATTCCCAGGGGTGAACACCGGGGAGCTGTTTTTT. Translating gives CASSLFPGVNTGELFF.

This clonotype was detected only a few times. The rearrangement links TRBV7-9 to TRBJ2-2; no clear D gene. Looked up from germline, CDR1 is SEHNR and CDR2 is FQNEAQ (reference sequence). The CDR3 is made up of 15 amino acids. The germline V and J ends were trimmed by 5 bases and 1 base, with 11 bases remaining between them. CDR3 bases: TGTGCCAGCAGCCTAACCAGTCAGAACACCGGGGAGCTGTTTTTT. Its translation: CASSLTSQNTGELFF. The whole variable domain, filled in from reference TRBV7-9 and TRBJ2-2, reads DTGVSQNPRHKITKRGQNVTFRCDPISEHNRLYWYRQTLGQGPEFLTYFQNEAQLEKSRLLSDRFSAERPKGSFSTLEIQRTEQGDSAMYLCASSLTSQNTGELFFGEGSRLTVL.

This clonotype occurred a few times. The rearrangement links TRBV27 to TRBJ2-6, with 9 bases lining up with TRBD1. The CDR3 has 17 residues. Germline values: CDR1 MNHEY, CDR2 SMNVEV (reference sequence). The J segment lost 1 base and the V segment lost 6 bases, leaving 7 bases of the junction unmatched. The CDR3 loop reads CASRDRGLRSGANVLTF. The CDR3 region has the DNA TGTGCCAGCAGGGACAGGGGATTGAGGTCTGGGGCCAACGTCCTGACTTTC. Combining the CDR3 with reference TRBV27 and TRBJ2-6 gives the whole variable domain EAQVTQNPRYLITVTGKKLTVTCSQNMNHEYMSWYRQDPGLGLRQIYYSMNVEVTDKGDVPEGYKVSRKEKRNFPLILESPSPNQTSLYFCASRDRGLRSGANVLTFGAGSRLTVL.

The V gene is TRBV11-3, the J gene TRBJ2-7; 7 bases are a match to TRBD2. V was pared by 5 bases and J by 6 bases, with 7 bases of the junction left unmatched. This CDR3 is built from 13 residues. Germline CDR1 reads SGHNT; CDR2 reads YENEEA. CDR3 sequence reads: CASSGREALEQYF. CDR3 DNA sequence: TGTGCCAGCAGCGGCCGGGAGGCCCTCGAGCAGTACTTC.

In this sample, this clonotype turned up many times. The chain links TRBV7-6 to TRBJ2-7; 10 nucleotides agree with TRBD2. The V segment lost 5 bases and the J segment 5 bases; nucleotides outside the gene matches: 9. The CDR3 has 15 residues. Looked up from germline, CDR1 is SGHVS and CDR2 is FNYEAQ. Here the CDR3 reads CASSPSAGGLHEQYV. As DNA, the CDR3 is TGTGCCAGCAGCCCGTCAGCGGGGGGGCTTCACGAGCAGTACGTC.

The chain has TRBV27 and TRBJ1-1; no clear D gene. The V gene's germline CDR1 is MNHEY and CDR2 SMNVEV (reference sequence). Trimming took 7 bases from V and 9 from J, leaving 21 bases between them. The CDR3 contains 14 residues. The CDR3 spells CASKKGSGLTKAFF. The CDR3 bases are TGTGCCAGCAAGAAGGGCAGCGGCCTAACGAAAGCTTTCTTT.